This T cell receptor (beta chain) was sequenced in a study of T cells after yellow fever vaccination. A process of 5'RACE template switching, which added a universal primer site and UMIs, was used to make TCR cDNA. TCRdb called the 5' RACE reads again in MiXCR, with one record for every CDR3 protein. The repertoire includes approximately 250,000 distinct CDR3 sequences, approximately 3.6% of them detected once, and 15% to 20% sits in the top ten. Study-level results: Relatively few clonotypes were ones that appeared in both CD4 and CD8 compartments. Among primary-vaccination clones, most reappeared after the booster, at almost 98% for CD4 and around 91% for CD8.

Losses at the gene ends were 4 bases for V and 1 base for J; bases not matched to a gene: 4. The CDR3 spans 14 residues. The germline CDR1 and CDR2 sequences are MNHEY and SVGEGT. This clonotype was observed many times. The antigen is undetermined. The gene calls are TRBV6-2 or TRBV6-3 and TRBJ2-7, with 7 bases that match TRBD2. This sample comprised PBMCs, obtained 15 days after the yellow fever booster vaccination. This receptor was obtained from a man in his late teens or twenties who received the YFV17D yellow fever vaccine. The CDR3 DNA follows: TGTGCCAGCAGTTGGGAGGGGTCATCCTACGAGCAGTACTTC. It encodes CASSWEGSSYEQYF.